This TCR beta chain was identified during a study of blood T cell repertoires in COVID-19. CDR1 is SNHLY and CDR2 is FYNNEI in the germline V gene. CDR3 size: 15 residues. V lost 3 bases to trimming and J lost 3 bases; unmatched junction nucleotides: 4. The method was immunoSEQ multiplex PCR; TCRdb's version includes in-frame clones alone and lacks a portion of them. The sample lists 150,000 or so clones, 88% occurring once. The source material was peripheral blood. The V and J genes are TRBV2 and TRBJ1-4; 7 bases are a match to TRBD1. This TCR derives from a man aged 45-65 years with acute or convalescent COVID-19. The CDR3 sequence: CASSERGRANEKLFF. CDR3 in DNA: TGTGCCAGCAGTGAGAGGGGGCGGGCTAATGAAAAACTGTTTTTT.